This T cell receptor (beta chain) was captured in a study of blood T cell repertoires in COVID-19. Some clones are missing from TCRdb's copy, which holds only in-frame ones; the method was immunoSEQ multiplex PCR. Counted here are more than 85,000 clones, just under 90% occurring once; the ten biggest clones make up approximately 1.1%. Sequences were obtained from peripheral blood. This TCR derives from a human donor in a cohort sampled during active COVID-19.

CDR3 DNA sequence: TGTGCCAGCAGCCCCTCGACTAGGAATGAGCAGTTCTTC. Protein sequence: CASSPSTRNEQFF. The rearrangement joins TRBV12-3 or TRBV12-4 to TRBJ2-1; possibly TRBD2 for D (6 bases). The CDR3 loop spans 13 amino acids. V gave up 6 bases and J gave up 7 bases, with 13 bases separating them.